The table lists the clone carrying this T cell receptor (beta chain) with a count of one. The source of the sample is a study of blood T cell repertoires in COVID-19. Study-wide background: T cells, B-cell-depleted T cells, or PBMCs supplied cDNA or gDNA.

The V end was cut by 2 bases, the J end by 5 bases, with 7 bases between. Germline V lookup: CDR1 LGHDT, CDR2 YNNKEL (reference sequence). The CDR3 has 13 residues. TCRdb's copy holds only in-frame clones and misses some; the assay was immunoSEQ multiplex PCR. The table records approximately 290,000 clones, approximately 86% of them present only once. The V and J genes are TRBV3-1 (or the pseudogene TRBV3-2) and TRBJ1-5; D is unresolved. The TCR originated in a man younger than 35 with active or convalescent COVID-19. The sample was peripheral blood. The CDR3 DNA sequence: TGTGCCAGCAGCCAATCTTCCGATCAGCCCCAGCATTTT. Translated, it gives CASSQSSDQPQHF.